This T cell receptor beta chain was captured by sequencing in a study of response to subunit inactivated influenza vaccine. V was pared by 1 base and J by 1 base, with 8 bases between. Germline CDR1 and CDR2: MGHRA and YSYEKL. The CDR3 runs to 15 residues. TCRdb re-called the RT-PCR reads through MiXCR, storing one row per CDR3 protein. The sample has hundreds of thousands of distinct CDR3 sequences; 14% are singletons. This clonotype has ten or more counts. Its cognate antigen is unknown. Whole-study results and caveats: The study's authors posited that every seasonal influenza vaccination enlists few new T cells.

This TCR came from a man over 45 who received an inactivated influenza vaccine. The sequencing used PBMCs from blood, collected less than 15 days before vaccination. This chain uses TRBV4-1 with TRBJ1-5; no clear D gene. The CDR3 DNA reads as TGCGCCAGCAGCCAAGTCCGGGGAAGCAATCAGCCCCAGCATTTT. Translating gives CASSQVRGSNQPQHF.